This T cell receptor beta chain stems from a study of cytomegalovirus exposure and HLA in healthy donors. The wider study: The 100 to 150 validation repertoires matched the roughly 630 first-cohort repertoires in platform, a later analysis reported.

Comment on this clone: Its antigen is not known.

Data came from immunoSEQ multiplex PCR; TCRdb stores just in-frame clones and leaves some out. Of over 200,000 clones listed, roughly 80% are singletons. Germline V CDR1 and CDR2: SNHLY, FYNNEI. V lost 6 bases and J lost 0; bases outside the gene matches: 8. This CDR3 spans 15 amino acids. Overall study findings and caveats: Accounts indicate the classifier identified cytomegalovirus status with strong specificity and sensitivity. The tendency of first-cohort TCR clusters to co-occur in the roughly 110 validation repertoires was identified by a subsequent analysis.

The donors were members of the validation cohort comprising approximately 110 subjects, separate from the roughly 700-subject first cohort. The TCR sequence derives from a woman in her late teens or twenties in good health and CMV-seronegative. The specimen was PBMCs. This chain joins TRBV2 and TRBJ2-7; 7 nucleotides agree with TRBD1. The CDR3 spells CASREDRLNSYEQYF. The CDR3 nucleotides read TGTGCCAGCAGGGAGGACAGGCTAAACTCCTACGAGCAGTACTTC.